The 2 T cell receptor beta chains below come from one sample, sequenced in a study of blood T cell repertoires in COVID-19. TCRdb's copy holds only in-frame clones and misses some; the assay was immunoSEQ multiplex PCR. The repertoire holds around 110,000 clones, with less than 95% as singletons. What was sequenced was peripheral blood. These receptors were collected from a human donor with active COVID-19. The donor label of this sample is uncertain.

This clone was picked up one time. This CDR3 is CASTPFPIEETQYF. In nucleotides, the CDR3 is TGTGCCAGCACCCCCTTTCCTATCGAAGAGACCCAGTACTTC. The chain carries TRBV11-2 and TRBJ2-5; D is uncertain. Germline loops: CDR1 SGHAT, CDR2 FQNNGV. The CDR3 has 14 amino acids. V was cut by 7 bases and J by 3 bases, with 15 bases left in between.

This chain joins TRBV5-8 and TRBJ2-5, with TRBD2 as a possible D gene (5 bases). The CDR3 length is 13 residues. The V end lost 3 bases, the J end lost 8 bases, and 14 bases lay between the germline ends. The germline CDR1 and CDR2 sequences are SGHTS and YDEGEE. The CDR3 DNA reads TGTGCCAGCAGCTCGGACTTTTCGGTCACCCAGTACTTC. It is translated as CASSSDFSVTQYF.